The 15 T cell receptor beta chains in this list originate from one sample, sequenced in a study of T cell clonality in common variable immunodeficiency. Notes on the study in general: In common variable immunodeficiency, TCR beta chains reportedly carried fewer deletions and N-nucleotide insertions.

Sequencing was performed with immunoSEQ multiplex PCR; in TCRdb, only in-frame clones are kept and a portion is missing. The sample presents some 25,000 clones, none singletons. Their antigens remain unidentified. The sample was peripheral blood mononuclear cells. Source of these receptors: a human donor with common variable immunodeficiency.

This clone has only a few counts. The read ends 3 residues early relative to the CDR3; the germline J gene fills the gap. The gene calls are TRBV5-5 and TRBJ2-1; 7 nucleotides match TRBD1. The ends lost 0 bases at V and 7 bases at J; junction bases unmatched: 7. This CDR3 contains 15 residues. CDR1 is SGHKS, CDR2 YYEKEE, per germline (reference sequence). CDR3 protein: CASSLVGTVRNEQFF. The sequenced part of the CDR3 DNA is TGTGCCAGCAGCTTGGTCGGGACAGTGAGAAATGAG.

Details on this clone: The read ends 3 residues before the CDR3 terminus; that terminus is restored from the germline J gene. The chain is built from TRBV20-1 and TRBJ2-1, with 7 bases identical to TRBD2. From germline, CDR1 is DFQATT and CDR2 SNEGSKA (reference sequence). This CDR3 has 14 amino acids. Trimming removed 3 bases from V and 9 bases from J; junction bases left unmatched: 11. Incomplete CDR3 DNA: TGCAGTGCTAGTTCAAGCGGGGAGTATGCTGAG. Encoded protein: CSASSSGEYAE. The CDR3, in full, reads CSASSSGEYAEQFF.

The DNA read from the CDR3 is TGCGCCAGCAGCCCGACAGCAAACTATGGC. This translates into CASSPTANYG. The CDR3 as a whole reads CASSPTANYGYTF. This chain uses TRBV5-1 with TRBJ1-2; D perhaps matches TRBD1 (5 bases). The DNA ends 3 residues before the CDR3 does, and the rest of the CDR3 is filled in from the germline J gene. V was pared by 4 bases and J by 2 bases, with 9 bases between. The length of the CDR3 is 13 residues. Germline CDR1 and CDR2: SGHRS and YFSETQ.

This clone has only a few counts. The CDR3 is cut off 3 residues early in the read; its end comes from the germline J gene. The genes are TRBV2 and TRBJ2-3; possible D gene TRBD1, 6 bases. Per the germline V gene, CDR1 is SNHLY and CDR2 is FYNNEI. V dropped 5 bases and J dropped 5 bases, with 14 bases sitting between them. The CDR3 consists of 14 residues. The CDR3 region is CASSFQGWGDTQYF. The CDR3 DNA, read in part, is TGTGCCAGCAGTTTCCAGGGGTGGGGAGATACG.

This clone has at least ten counts. The read ends 3 residues shy of where the CDR3 ends; the end is completed using the germline J gene. The chain employs TRBV18 and TRBJ1-2; the match to TRBD1 covers 8 bases. Germline CDR1 reads KGHSH; CDR2 reads LQKENI. After removal of 1 base from V and 3 bases from J, the junction contained 4 bases not matched to a gene. The CDR3 runs to 15 residues. CDR3 loop: CASSPLQGAHYGYTF. The part of the CDR3 DNA that was read is TGTGCCAGCTCACCACTCCAGGGGGCTCACTATGGC. The full variable domain, in which reference TRBV18 and TRBJ1-2 provide the parts outside the CDR3, is NAGVMQNPRHLVRRRGQEARLRCSPMKGHSHVYWYRQLPEEGLKFMVYLQKENIIDESGMPKERFSAEFPKEGPSILRIQQVVRGDSAAYFCASSPLQGAHYGYTFGSGTRLTVV.

To note about this clone: Read data end 3 residues before the CDR3 end; the end is taken from the germline J gene. The V call is TRBV18, the J call TRBJ1-5; a possible D gene is TRBD1 (5 bases). Germline CDR1 reads KGHSH; CDR2 reads LQKENI. The CDR3 has 14 residues. V gave up 6 bases and J gave up 2 bases, with 11 bases separating them. CDR3 DNA (partial): TGTGCCAGCTCGCAGGGTTCTGGCAATCAGCCC. Translated: CASSQGSGNQP. The entire CDR3 reads CASSQGSGNQPQHF.

This clone was recorded at least ten times. Coverage ceases 3 residues before the CDR3 finishes, and the germline J gene fills in the end. The chain carries TRBV12-3 or TRBV12-4 and TRBJ1-2; 8 nucleotides match TRBD1. The CDR3 is 17 amino acids. The CDR3 spells CASSPQLGGQGEEGYTF. The CDR3 DNA, read in part, is TGTGCCAGCAGTCCCCAGTTAGGCGGACAGGGTGAGGAAGGC.

In regard to this clone: Read data end 3 residues before the CDR3 end; the end is taken from the germline J gene. The chain combines TRBV6-2 or TRBV6-3 with TRBJ2-2; 12 nucleotides agree with TRBD2. V lost 6 bases, J lost 4 bases, and 6 bases stayed unmatched. The CDR3 spans 16 residues. CDR1 is MNHEY, CDR2 SVGEGT, per germline. CDR3 DNA, as far as it was read: TGTGCCAGCAGAACTGGACTAGCGGGGCCCACCGGGGAG. This gives the protein CASRTGLAGPTGE. In full, the CDR3 is CASRTGLAGPTGELFF.

Details on this clone: Sequencing ends 3 residues short of the CDR3 end; the germline J gene provides the rest. V is TRBV5-1 and J is TRBJ2-5; D is unclear. Trimming removed 2 bases from V and 4 bases from J, with 12 bases in between. CDR3 length: 14 residues. The germline CDR1 and CDR2 sequences are SGHRS and YFSETQ. CDR3: CASSFEGVRETQYF. The DNA read from the CDR3 is TGCGCCAGCAGCTTTGAAGGTGTCAGAGAGACC. Variable domain in full (rest from reference TRBV5-1 and TRBJ2-5): KAGVTQTPRYLIKTRGQQVTLSCSPISGHRSVSWYQQTPGQGLQFLFEYFSETQRNKGNFPGRFSGRQFSNSRSEMNVSTLELGDSALYLCASSFEGVRETQYFGPGTRLLVL.

This clone has ten or more counts. The CDR3 is cut off 3 residues early in the read; its end comes from the germline J gene. This chain uses TRBV11-2 with TRBJ2-7; tentatively, D is TRBD1 (5 bases). V was cut by 1 base and J by 5 bases, with 9 bases left in between. The germline CDR1 and CDR2 sequences are SGHAT and FQNNGV. This CDR3 contains 13 residues. This chain's CDR3 is CASSLVRVHEQYF. The sequenced part of the CDR3 DNA is TGTGCCAGCAGCTTAGTCAGGGTCCACGAG.

Notes on this clone: Read sequence stops 3 residues before the CDR3 end, and the germline J gene provides the missing end. This rearrangement joins TRBV10-3 to TRBJ2-7; D possibly corresponds to TRBD1 (5 bases). CDR3 length equals 14 residues. Trimming took off 2 bases at V and 0 bases at J, with 8 bases between the two ends. Germline-derived CDR1 and CDR2 are ENHRY and SYGVKD. The CDR3 loop is CAISETGFSYEQYF. The CDR3 bases that were read are TGTGCCATCAGTGAGACAGGTTTCTCCTACGAG.

On this clone: The missing CDR3 end, 3 residues past where the read stops, is filled in from the germline J gene. V usage is TRBV18 and J usage is TRBJ1-1, with D perhaps TRBD1 (5 bases). The CDR3 runs 13 residues. V gave up 1 base and J gave up 3 bases, with 6 bases separating them. CDR1 is KGHSH, CDR2 LQKENI, per germline. CDR3 bases read: TGTGCCAGCTCACCACAGGGGTACACTGAA. Translating gives CASSPQGYTE. The whole CDR3 sequence reads CASSPQGYTEAFF.

About this clone: The missing CDR3 end, 3 residues past where the read stops, is filled in from the germline J gene. This sequence joins TRBV19 and TRBJ1-2, with a weak D call TRBD1 (6 bases). The CDR3 loop spans 14 amino acids. Trimming removed 3 bases at V and 4 bases at J, with 12 bases between. The germline V gene has CDR1 LNHDA and CDR2 SQIVND (reference sequence). The covered CDR3 bases are TGTGCCAGTAGTATCCCAGGGGACGGCTATGGC. This sequence encodes CASSIPGDGYG. Given in full, the CDR3 is CASSIPGDGYGYTF.

This clone was seen only a few times. The read comes to an end 3 residues before the CDR3 does, leaving the germline J gene to fill in the end. The V call is TRBV20-1, the J call TRBJ1-2, with TRBD1 matching 7 bases. V lost 5 bases, J lost 3 bases, and 3 bases stayed unmatched. The CDR3 consists of 12 residues. Germline CDR1 reads DFQATT; CDR2 reads SNEGSKA (reference sequence). CDR3 bases read: TGCAGTGCTCGACAGGGAGACTATGGC. Residues: CSARQGDYG. The entire CDR3 protein reads CSARQGDYGYTF.

On this clone: The sequenced fragment ends 3 residues before the CDR3 boundary, so the rest is inferred from the germline J gene. The chain recombines TRBV19 with TRBJ1-5, with 8 positions matching TRBD1. The CDR3 has 15 residues. Trimming removed 6 bases from V and 0 bases from J; junction bases left unmatched: 4. Germline values: CDR1 LNHDA, CDR2 SQIVND (reference sequence). The CDR3 protein is CASRRTGPSNQPQHF. CDR3 DNA (partial): TGTGCCAGTAGACGGACAGGGCCTAGCAATCAGCCC.